The present T cell receptor beta chain was sequenced within a study of cytomegalovirus exposure and HLA in healthy donors. Study-level findings and limits: Researchers reportedly found TCR beta sequences accurately predicted most subjects' HLA-A and HLA-B alleles.

With 60 Vbeta and 13 Jbeta primers, the PCR was carried out. Generated by immunoSEQ multiplex PCR, the TCRdb table keeps only in-frame clones and is missing some. The data hold some 45,000 clones, with around 87% observed a single time. About this clone itself: Its antigen is not known.

There are 13 residues in the CDR3. Germline CDR1 and CDR2: WSHSY and SAAADI. Input material: PBMCs. The rearrangement uses TRBV10-2 and TRBJ2-5, with D perhaps matching TRBD2 (5 bases). The DNA end lines up better with TRBJ2-7; the J call may be wrong. The TCR was taken from a woman aged 40 to 50 in good health and CMV-seropositive. The CDR3 DNA is TGCGCCAGCATATCTGGGAGTACCTCCGAGCAGTACTTC. It specifies CASISGSTSEQYF.